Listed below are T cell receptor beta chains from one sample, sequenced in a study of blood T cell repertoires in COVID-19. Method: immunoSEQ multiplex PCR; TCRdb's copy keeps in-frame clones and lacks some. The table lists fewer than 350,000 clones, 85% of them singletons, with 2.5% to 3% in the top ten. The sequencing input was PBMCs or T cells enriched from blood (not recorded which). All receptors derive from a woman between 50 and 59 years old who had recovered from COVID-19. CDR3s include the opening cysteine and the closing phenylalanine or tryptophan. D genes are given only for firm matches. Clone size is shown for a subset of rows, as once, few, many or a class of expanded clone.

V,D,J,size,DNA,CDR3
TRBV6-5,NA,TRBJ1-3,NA,TGTGCCAGCACACGACAGTTCTCTGGAAACACCATATATTTT,CASTRQFSGNTIYF
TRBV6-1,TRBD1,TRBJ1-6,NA,TGTGCCAGCAGTGGAGGGACAGGTGGGGTCCGATCACCCCTCCACTTT,CASSGGTGGVRSPLHF
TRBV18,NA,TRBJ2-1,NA,TGTGCCAGCTCGCTAACTAAGTCTCTATACAATGAGCAGTTCTTC,CASSLTKSLYNEQFF
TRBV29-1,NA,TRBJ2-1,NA,TGCAGCGTTCCCTCTTCCTACAATGAGCAGTTCTTC,CSVPSSYNEQFF
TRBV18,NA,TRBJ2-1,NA,TGTGCCAGCTCACTCGAGAGTGAGCAGTTCTTC,CASSLESEQFF
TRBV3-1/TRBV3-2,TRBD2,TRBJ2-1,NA,TGTGCCAGCACCTCGGGGGGGAGCTCCTACAATGAGCAGTTCTTC,CASTSGGSSYNEQFF
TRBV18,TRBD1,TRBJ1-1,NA,TGTGCCAGCTCACCATTGGGCAGGGGGACTGCCCTGAACACTGAAGCTTTCTTT,CASSPLGRGTALNTEAFF
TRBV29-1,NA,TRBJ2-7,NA,TGCAGCGTTCGAGGGTCTGACCACGAGCAGTACTTC,CSVRGSDHEQYF
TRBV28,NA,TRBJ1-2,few,TGTGCCAGCAGTTCTTCAGGCTATGGCTACACCTTC,CASSSSGYGYTF
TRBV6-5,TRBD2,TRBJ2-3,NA,TGTGCCAGCAGACTAGCGAGGGGTAACACAGATACGCAGTATTTT,CASRLARGNTDTQYF
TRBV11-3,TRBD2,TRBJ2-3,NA,TGTGCCAGCAGTCTCGCTAGCGGCCGCACAGATACGCAGTATTTT,CASSLASGRTDTQYF
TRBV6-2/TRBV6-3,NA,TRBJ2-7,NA,TGTGCCAGCAGTTACTCGAGACAGAGCCGATTCTACGAGCAGTACTTC,CASSYSRQSRFYEQYF
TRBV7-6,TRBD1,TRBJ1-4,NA,TGTGCCAGCAGATACGGACAGGGGAATGAAAAACTGTTTTTT,CASRYGQGNEKLFF
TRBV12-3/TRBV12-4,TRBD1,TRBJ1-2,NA,TGTGCCAGCAGTTTTAACAGGGGGATTGGCTACACCTTC,CASSFNRGIGYTF
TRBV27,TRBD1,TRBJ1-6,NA,TGTGCCAGCAGTCGACCGGCAGGGGGCAGATTTCGATCACCCCTCCACTTT,CASSRPAGGRFRSPLHF
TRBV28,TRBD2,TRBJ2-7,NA,TGTGCCAGCAGTCCTAGCGGGAGAGGCAGGGGCGAGCAGTACTTC,CASSPSGRGRGEQYF
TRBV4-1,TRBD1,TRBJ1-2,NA,TGCGCCAGCAGCCAGGGACAGAACGCTAACTATGGCTACACCTTC,CASSQGQNANYGYTF
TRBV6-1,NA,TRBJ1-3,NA,TGTGCCAGCAGTGAGCGGGATTTCTCTGGAAACACCATATATTTT,CASSERDFSGNTIYF
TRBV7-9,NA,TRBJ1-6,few,TGTGCCAGCAGCTTAAGCGGGGATCGGTCACCCCTCCACTTT,CASSLSGDRSPLHF
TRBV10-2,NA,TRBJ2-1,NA,TGCGCCAGCAGTCGGGACTTCGCCTACAATGAGCAGTTCTTC,CASSRDFAYNEQFF
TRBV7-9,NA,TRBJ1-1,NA,TGTGCCAGCAGCTTAGAGACAGAGAACACTGAAGCTTTCTTT,CASSLETENTEAFF
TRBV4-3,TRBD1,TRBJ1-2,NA,TGCGCCAGCAGCCAAGAAGGGACAGGGGGTGCCTATGGCTACACCTTC,CASSQEGTGGAYGYTF
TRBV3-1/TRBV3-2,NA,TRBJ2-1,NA,TGTGCCAGCAGCCCAATCTTTAGCGCCGAGCAGTTCTTC,CASSPIFSAEQFF